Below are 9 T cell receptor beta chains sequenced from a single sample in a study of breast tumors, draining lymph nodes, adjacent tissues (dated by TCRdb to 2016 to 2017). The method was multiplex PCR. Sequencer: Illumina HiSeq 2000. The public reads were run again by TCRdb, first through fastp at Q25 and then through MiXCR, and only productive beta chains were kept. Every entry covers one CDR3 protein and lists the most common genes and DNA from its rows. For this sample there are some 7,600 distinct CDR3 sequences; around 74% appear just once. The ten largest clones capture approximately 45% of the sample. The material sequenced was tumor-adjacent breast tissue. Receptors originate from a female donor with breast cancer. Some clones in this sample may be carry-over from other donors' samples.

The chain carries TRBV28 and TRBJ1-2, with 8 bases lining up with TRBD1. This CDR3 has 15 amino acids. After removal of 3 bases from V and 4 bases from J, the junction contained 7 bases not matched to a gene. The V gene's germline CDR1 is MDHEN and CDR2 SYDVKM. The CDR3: CASSFLDRAGYGYTF. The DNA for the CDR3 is TGTGCCAGCAGTTTTTTGGACAGGGCTGGCTATGGCTACACCTTC.

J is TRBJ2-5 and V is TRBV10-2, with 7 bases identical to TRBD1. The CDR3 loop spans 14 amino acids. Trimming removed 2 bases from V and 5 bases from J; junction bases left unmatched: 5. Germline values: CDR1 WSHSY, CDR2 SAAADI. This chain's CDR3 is CASSEDTGAETQYF. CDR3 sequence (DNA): TGCGCCAGCAGTGAGGATACAGGGGCGGAGACCCAGTACTTC.

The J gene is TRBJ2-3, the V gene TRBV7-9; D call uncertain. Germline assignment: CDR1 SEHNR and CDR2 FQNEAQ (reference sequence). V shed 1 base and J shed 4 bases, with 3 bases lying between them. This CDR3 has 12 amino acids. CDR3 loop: CASSLVPDTQYF. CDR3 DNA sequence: TGTGCCAGCAGCTTAGTTCCAGATACGCAGTATTTT.

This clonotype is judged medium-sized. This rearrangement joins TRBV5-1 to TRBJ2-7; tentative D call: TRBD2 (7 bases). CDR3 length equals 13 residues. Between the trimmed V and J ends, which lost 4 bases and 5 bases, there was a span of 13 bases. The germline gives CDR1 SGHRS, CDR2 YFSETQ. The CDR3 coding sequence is TGCGCCAGCAGCGAACAGGGAGGGGACGAGCAGTACTTC. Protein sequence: CASSEQGGDEQYF.

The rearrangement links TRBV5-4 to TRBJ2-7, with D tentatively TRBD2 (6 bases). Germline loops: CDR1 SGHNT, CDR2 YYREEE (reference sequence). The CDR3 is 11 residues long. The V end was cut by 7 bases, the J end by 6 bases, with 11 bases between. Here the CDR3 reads CASGGESEQYF. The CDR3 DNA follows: TGTGCCAGCGGCGGGGAGTCCGAGCAGTACTTC.

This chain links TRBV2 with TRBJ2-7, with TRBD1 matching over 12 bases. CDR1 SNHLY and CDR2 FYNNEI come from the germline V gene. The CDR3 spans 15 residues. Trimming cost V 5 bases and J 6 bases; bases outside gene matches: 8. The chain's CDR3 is CASSREGTGGTEQYF. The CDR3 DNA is TGTGCCAGCAGTAGGGAGGGGACAGGGGGCACCGAGCAGTACTTC.

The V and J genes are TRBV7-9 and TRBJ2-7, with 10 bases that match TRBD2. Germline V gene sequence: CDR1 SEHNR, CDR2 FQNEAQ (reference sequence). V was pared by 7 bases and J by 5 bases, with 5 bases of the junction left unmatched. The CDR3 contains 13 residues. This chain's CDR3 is CASNKAGGDEQYF. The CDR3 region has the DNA TGTGCCAGCAACAAAGCGGGAGGGGACGAGCAGTACTTC.

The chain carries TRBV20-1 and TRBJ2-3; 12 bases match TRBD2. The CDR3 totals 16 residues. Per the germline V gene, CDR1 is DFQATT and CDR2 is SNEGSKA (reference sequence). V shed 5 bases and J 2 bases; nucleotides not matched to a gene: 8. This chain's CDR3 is CSARRLAGALTDTQYF. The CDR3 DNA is TGCAGTGCTCGCCGACTAGCGGGGGCCCTCACAGATACGCAGTATTTT.

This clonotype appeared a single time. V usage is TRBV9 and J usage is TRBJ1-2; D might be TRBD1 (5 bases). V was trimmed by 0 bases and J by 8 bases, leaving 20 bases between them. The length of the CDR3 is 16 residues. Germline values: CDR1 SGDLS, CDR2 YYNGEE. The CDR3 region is CASSVGRGRNLRGYTF. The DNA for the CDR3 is TGTGCCAGCAGCGTAGGGAGGGGACGGAATCTAAGGGGCTACACCTTC.